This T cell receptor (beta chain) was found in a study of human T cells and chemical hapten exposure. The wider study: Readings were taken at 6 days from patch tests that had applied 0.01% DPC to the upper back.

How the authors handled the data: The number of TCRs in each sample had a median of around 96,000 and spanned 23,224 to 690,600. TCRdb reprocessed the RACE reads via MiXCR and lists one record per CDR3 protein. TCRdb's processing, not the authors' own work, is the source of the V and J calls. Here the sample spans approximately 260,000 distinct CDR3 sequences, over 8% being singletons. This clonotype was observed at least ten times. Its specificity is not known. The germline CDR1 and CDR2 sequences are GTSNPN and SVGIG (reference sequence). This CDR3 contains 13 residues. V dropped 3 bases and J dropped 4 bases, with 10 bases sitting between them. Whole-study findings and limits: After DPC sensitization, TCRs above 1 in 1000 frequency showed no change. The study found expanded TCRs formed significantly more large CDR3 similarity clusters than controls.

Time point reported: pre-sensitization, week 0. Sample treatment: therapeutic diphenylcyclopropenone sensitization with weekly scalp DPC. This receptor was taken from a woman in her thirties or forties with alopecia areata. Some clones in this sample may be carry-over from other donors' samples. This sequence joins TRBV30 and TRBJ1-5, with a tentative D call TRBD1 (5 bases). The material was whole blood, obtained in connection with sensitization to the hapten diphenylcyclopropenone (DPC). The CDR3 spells CAWSREGNQPQHF. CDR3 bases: TGTGCCTGGAGCAGGGAAGGTAATCAGCCCCAGCATTTT.